By proportion, the clone carrying this T cell receptor beta chain is medium-sized. This specimen comes from a study of blood T cell repertoires in COVID-19. Some clones are missing from TCRdb's copy, which holds only in-frame ones; the method was immunoSEQ multiplex PCR. In the table there are roughly 71,000 clones, around four fifths of which are singletons. V dropped 0 bases and J dropped 0 bases, with 9 bases sitting between them. From germline, CDR1 is SGHTA and CDR2 FQGTGA. The length of the CDR3 is 16 residues. Sequencing was carried out using peripheral blood. The chain links TRBV7-3 to TRBJ2-1; no definite D call. The source is a woman aged 80 or over with acute or convalescent COVID-19. The CDR3 DNA sequence: TGTGCCAGCAGCTTAACGGCGGAGAGCTCCTACAATGAGCAGTTCTTC. Its translation is CASSLTAESSYNEQFF.